This T cell receptor beta chain was sequenced during a study of cytomegalovirus exposure and HLA in healthy donors. Background on the study: Previous work identified 90 million to 130 million unique TCR beta sequences from roughly 170 million T cells. General study points: Later analysis identified around 15,000 TCR beta sequences associated with HLA alleles, using a false discovery rate threshold of 0.05.

The PCR contained 60 Vbeta and 13 Jbeta primers. Only in-frame clones appear in the TCRdb table, and some are missing; sequencing was by immunoSEQ multiplex PCR. Found here are roughly 73,000 clones, about 81% of them singletons; the top ten hold roughly 2.4%. Concerning this clone: Its antigen remains unidentified.

What was sequenced was PBMCs. The sequence was collected from a woman in her fifties or sixties in good health and CMV-seronegative.

The CDR3 DNA reads TGTGCCAGCAGCTTAGTAAGCAGCACAGATACGCAGTATTTT. Translation gives CASSLVSSTDTQYF. The chain links TRBV7-9 to TRBJ2-3, with D uncertain. The CDR3 covers 14 residues. Trimming removed 1 base from V and 0 bases from J, with 5 bases in between. Per the germline V gene, CDR1 is SEHNR and CDR2 is FQNEAQ (reference sequence).